The text below deals with one T cell receptor beta chain. Its antigen is not known. This sample stems from a study of regulatory T cells in long-lasting Graves disease. Notes on the study in general: Persistent Graves' patients showed less TCR diversity than newly diagnosed patients showed. When disease was persistent, TRBV28, TRBJ1-2 and TRBJ2-5 were the favored segments. Those with persistent disease had in common more public clonotypes (about 2,700) than new patients (approximately 970).

Losses at the gene ends were 6 bases for V and 4 bases for J; bases not matched to a gene: 7. Germline V CDR1 and CDR2: DFQATT, SNEGSKA (reference sequence). This CDR3 has 14 amino acids. Time point reported: persistent/refractory GD, antithyroid drugs over 5 years with positive TRAb. Making the TCR library involved RNA that had been extracted from PBMCs. Investigators prepared the TCR beta libraries by applying iRepertoire HTBI primers and Arm-PCR of CDR3 regions. In the authors' methods: Across all samples, about 62 TRBV segments and 15 or so TRBJ segments were identified. One entry per CDR3 protein results from TCRdb running MiXCR on the multiplex PCR reads. The V and J calls come from TCRdb's annotation, not from the publication. The table records nearly 350,000 distinct CDR3 sequences, about 20% of them present only once.

The chain carries TRBV20-1 and TRBJ2-5, with 11 bases matching TRBD2. Sample: peripheral blood mononuclear cells (PBMCs), taken when the disease was refractory, from a patient treated with antithyroid drugs. This receptor was identified in a female donor with Graves disease. CDR3 residues: CSASSGGAVETQYF. As DNA, the CDR3 is TGCAGTGCCAGTAGCGGGGGGGCTGTAGAGACCCAGTACTTC.